These T cell receptor beta chains were read from a single sample in a study of metastatic and nonmetastatic thyroid tumors. TCRdb re-called the PCR reads with MiXCR. The table has about 40,000 clones, 28% seen once. The sequenced material came from blood. The receptors here all came from a male donor with papillary thyroid cancer or a benign thyroid nodule (not recorded which). Some clones in this sample may be carry-over from other donors' samples. The conserved cysteine and the conserved F or W are not part of the CDR3 here.

j_gene | v_gene | len | CDR3aa
TRBJ2-7 | TRBV3-1 | 12 | ASSSTSGSSEQY
TRBJ2-2 | TRBV28 | 14 | ASSAPSGGNTGELF
TRBJ1-2 | TRBV27 | 15 | ASSPHDSRGGGLGYT
TRBJ2-1 | TRBV10-1 | 12 | ASSDVVGLNEQF
TRBJ1-4 | TRBV28 | 12 | ASSPQGGDEKLF
TRBJ2-7 | TRBV30 | 12 | AWSPGSGLYEQY
TRBJ1-1 | TRBV10-3 | 9 | ATSPLTEAF
TRBJ1-2 | TRBV18 | 11 | ASSPRPRYGYT
TRBJ2-3 | TRBV11-2 | 15 | VSSLGIGLAGEDTQY
TRBJ1-1 | TRBV6-1 | 11 | ASSKREATEAF
TRBJ1-6 | TRBV5-1 | 12 | ASRGQGGNSPLH
TRBJ1-2 | TRBV20-1 | 10 | SANTGGWGYT
TRBJ2-1 | TRBV11-1 | 14 | ASSLRVLRDINEQF
TRBJ2-3 | TRBV5-4 | 14 | ASSLGLAGVSDTQY
TRBJ2-1 | TRBV10-2 | 10 | ASSAQREGRF
TRBJ2-2 | TRBV7-6 | 15 | ASIPVDTWRCPGELF
TRBJ2-7 | TRBV6-1 | 13 | ASRNSGQSSYEQY
TRBJ2-7 | TRBV5-1 | 12 | ASSSSAGGYEQY
TRBJ2-5 | TRBV5-4 | 12 | ASSPLGYQETQY
TRBJ2-1 | TRBV6-5 | 12 | ASSYSTSANEQF
TRBJ2-7 | TRBV5-1 | 11 | ASSLSGGYEQY
TRBJ2-7 | TRBV20-1 | 13 | SARSPGTSYYEQY
TRBJ1-2 | TRBV6-5 | 14 | ASSYSGAEPAYGYT
TRBJ1-1 | TRBV20-1 | 9 | SARGNTEAF
TRBJ1-5 | TRBV6-1 | 10 | ASRAGNQPQH
TRBJ2-1 | TRBV19 | 10 | ASSEQGVEQF
TRBJ1-1 | TRBV6-2/TRBV6-3 | 15 | ASSPQGTGGQGTEAF
TRBJ1-4 | TRBV6-5 | 11 | VSREGGVGKLF
TRBJ2-7 | TRBV5-1 | 13 | ASRIAGALSYEQY
TRBJ2-3 | TRBV6-4 | 14 | ASSDSTSRGADTQY
TRBJ2-3 | TRBV7-9 | 11 | PSSTSVTDTQY
TRBJ1-3 | TRBV6-7 | 14 | ASRYLGQAGKVTIY
TRBJ2-5 | TRBV11-2 | 11 | ASRLAVQETQY
TRBJ1-2 | TRBV11-1 | 14 | ASSLEISGQNYGYT
TRBJ1-5 | TRBV28 | 13 | ASRPLPGNNQPQH
TRBJ2-1 | TRBV28 | 10 | ASYRMSGEQF
TRBJ2-2 | TRBV20-1 | 11 | SARAHSTGELF
TRBJ2-7 | TRBV11-2 | 12 | ASSLPSRTYEQY
TRBJ2-5 | TRBV10-3 | 11 | AIRQGEQETQY
TRBJ2-1 | TRBV6-4 | 12 | ARSDREAYNDQF
TRBJ1-6 | TRBV20-1 | 12 | SVGRRGVNSPLH
TRBJ2-2 | TRBV20-1 | 13 | SAGDDSAKTGELF
TRBJ1-1 | TRBV27 | 13 | ASSVRDRGLAEAF
TRBJ1-5 | TRBV20-1 | 9 | SALGVQPQH
TRBJ1-5 | TRBV2 | 14 | ASSGTSNSSYQPQH
TRBJ2-7 | TRBV20-1 | 12 | SAQSDTFSYEQY
TRBJ2-3 | TRBV7-8 | 11 | ASRGGFKDTQY
TRBJ2-1 | TRBV11-2 | 11 | ASSLADGATQF